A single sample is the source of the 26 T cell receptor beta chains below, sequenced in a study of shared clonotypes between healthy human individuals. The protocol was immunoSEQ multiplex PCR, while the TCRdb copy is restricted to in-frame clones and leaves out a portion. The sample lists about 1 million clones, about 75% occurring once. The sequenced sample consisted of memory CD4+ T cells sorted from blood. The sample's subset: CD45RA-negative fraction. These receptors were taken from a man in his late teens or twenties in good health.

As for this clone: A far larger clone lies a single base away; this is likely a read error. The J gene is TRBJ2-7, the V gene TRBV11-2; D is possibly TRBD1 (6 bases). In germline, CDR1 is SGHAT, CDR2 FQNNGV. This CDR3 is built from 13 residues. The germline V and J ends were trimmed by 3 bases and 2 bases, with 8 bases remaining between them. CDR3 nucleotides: TGTGCCAGCAGCTTGGGACAAACCTACGAGCAGTACTTC. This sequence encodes CASSLGQTYEQYF.

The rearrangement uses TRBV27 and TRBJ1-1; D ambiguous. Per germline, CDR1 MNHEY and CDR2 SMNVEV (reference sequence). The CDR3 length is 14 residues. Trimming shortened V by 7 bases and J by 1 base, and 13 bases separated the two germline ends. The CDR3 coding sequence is TGTGCCAGCAACTATCGACTGGGGAACACTGAAGCTTTCTTT. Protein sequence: CASNYRLGNTEAFF.

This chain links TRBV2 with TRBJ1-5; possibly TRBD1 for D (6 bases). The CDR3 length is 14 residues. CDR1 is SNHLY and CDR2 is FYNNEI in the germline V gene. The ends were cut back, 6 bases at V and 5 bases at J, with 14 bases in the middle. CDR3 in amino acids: CASSAGGPDQPQHF. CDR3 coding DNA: TGTGCCAGCAGCGCCGGGGGCCCGGATCAGCCCCAGCATTTT.

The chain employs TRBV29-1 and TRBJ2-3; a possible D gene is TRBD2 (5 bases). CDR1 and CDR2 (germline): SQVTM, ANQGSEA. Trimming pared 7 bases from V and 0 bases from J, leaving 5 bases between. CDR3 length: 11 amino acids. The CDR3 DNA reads TGCAGCGGGACTAGCACAGATACGCAGTATTTT. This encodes CSGTSTDTQYF.

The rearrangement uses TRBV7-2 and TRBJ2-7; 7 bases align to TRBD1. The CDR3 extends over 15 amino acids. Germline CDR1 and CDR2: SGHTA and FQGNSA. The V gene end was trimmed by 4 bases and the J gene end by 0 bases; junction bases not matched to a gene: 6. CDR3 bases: TGTGCCAGCAGCTCTCAACAGGGGAGCTCCTACGAGCAGTACTTC. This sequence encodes CASSSQQGSSYEQYF.

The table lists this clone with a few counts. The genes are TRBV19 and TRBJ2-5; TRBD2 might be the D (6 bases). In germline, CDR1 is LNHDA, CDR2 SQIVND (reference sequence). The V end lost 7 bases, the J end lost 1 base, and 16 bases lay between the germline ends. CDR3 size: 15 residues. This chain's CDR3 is CASTVAVGFQETQYF. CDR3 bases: TGTGCCAGTACCGTAGCGGTTGGATTCCAAGAGACCCAGTACTTC.

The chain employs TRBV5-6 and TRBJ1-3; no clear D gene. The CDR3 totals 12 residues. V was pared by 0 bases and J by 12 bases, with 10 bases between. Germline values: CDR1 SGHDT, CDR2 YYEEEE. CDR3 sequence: CASSLVESFIYF. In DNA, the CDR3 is TGTGCCAGCAGCTTGGTTGAGAGTTTCATATATTTT. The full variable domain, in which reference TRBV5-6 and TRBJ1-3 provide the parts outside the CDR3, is DAGVTQSPTHLIKTRGQQVTLRCSPKSGHDTVSWYQQALGQGPQFIFQYYEEEERQRGNFPDRFSGHQFPNYSSELNVNALLLGDSALYLCASSLVESFIYFGEGSWLTVV.

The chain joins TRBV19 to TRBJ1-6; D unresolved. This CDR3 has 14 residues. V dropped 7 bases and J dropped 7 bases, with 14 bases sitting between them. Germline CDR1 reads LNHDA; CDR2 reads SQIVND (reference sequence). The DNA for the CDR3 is TGTGCCAGTACCAAACGGACTGACAATTCACCCCTCCACTTT. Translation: CASTKRTDNSPLHF.

The CDR3 sequence is CASSEGGFSTDTQYF. The CDR3 DNA follows: TGTGCCAGCAGTGAAGGAGGCTTCTCCACAGATACGCAGTATTTT. The chain employs TRBV6-1 and TRBJ2-3; no clear D gene. The CDR3 contains 15 residues. V dropped 1 base and J dropped 2 bases, with 10 bases sitting between them. Germline values: CDR1 MNHNS, CDR2 SASEGT.

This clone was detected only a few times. The CDR3 sequence: CASNTGSSYNSPLHF. In nucleotides, the CDR3 is TGTGCCAGCAACACAGGGAGCTCCTATAATTCACCCCTCCACTTT. V and J are TRBV27 and TRBJ1-6; D perhaps matches TRBD1 (6 bases). Deletions cut 7 bases from V and 0 bases from J, with 10 bases between. The CDR3 is made up of 15 amino acids. The germline V gene encodes CDR1 MNHEY and CDR2 SMNVEV (reference sequence).

CDR3 sequence: CASSLDWGTYNEQFF. For the CDR3, the DNA is TGTGCCAGCAGCTTAGATTGGGGGACCTACAATGAGCAGTTCTTC. The chain employs TRBV11-2 and TRBJ2-1, with D perhaps being TRBD1 or TRBD2 (5 bases each). V lost 0 bases and J 2 bases, leaving 8 bases between the germline ends. Looked up from germline, CDR1 is SGHAT and CDR2 is FQNNGV. The CDR3 consists of 15 residues.

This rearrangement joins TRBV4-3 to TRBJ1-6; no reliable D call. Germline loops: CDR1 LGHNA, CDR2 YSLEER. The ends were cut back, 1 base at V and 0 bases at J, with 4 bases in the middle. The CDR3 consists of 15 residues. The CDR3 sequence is CASSQVGSYNSPLHF. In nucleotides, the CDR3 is TGCGCCAGCAGCCAAGTAGGCTCCTATAATTCACCCCTCCACTTT.

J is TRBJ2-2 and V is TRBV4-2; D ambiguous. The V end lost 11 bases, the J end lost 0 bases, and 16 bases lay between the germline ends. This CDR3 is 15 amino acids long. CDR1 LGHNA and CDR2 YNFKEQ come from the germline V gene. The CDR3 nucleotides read TGTGCCTCCTCGGCCGTCGGAACGAACACCGGGGAGCTGTTTTTT. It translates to CASSAVGTNTGELFF.

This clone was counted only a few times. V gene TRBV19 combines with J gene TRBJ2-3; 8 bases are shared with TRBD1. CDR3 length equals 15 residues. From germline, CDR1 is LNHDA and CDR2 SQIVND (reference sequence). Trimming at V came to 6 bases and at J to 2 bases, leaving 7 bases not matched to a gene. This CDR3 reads CASRTGTGFTDTQYF. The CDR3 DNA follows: TGTGCCAGTAGAACCGGGACAGGATTCACAGATACGCAGTATTTT.

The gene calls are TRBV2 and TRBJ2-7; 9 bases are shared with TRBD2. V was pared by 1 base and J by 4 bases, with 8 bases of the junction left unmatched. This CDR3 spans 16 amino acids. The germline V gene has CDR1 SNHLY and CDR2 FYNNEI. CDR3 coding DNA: TGTGCCAGCAGTGAAGGCTGGGCGAGCGGGAGGTACGAGCAGTACTTC. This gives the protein CASSEGWASGRYEQYF. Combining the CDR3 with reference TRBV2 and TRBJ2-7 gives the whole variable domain EPEVTQTPSHQVTQMGQEVILRCVPISNHLYFYWYRQILGQKVEFLVSFYNNEISEKSEIFDDQFSVERPDGSNFTLKIRSTKLEDSAMYFCASSEGWASGRYEQYFGPGTRLTVT.

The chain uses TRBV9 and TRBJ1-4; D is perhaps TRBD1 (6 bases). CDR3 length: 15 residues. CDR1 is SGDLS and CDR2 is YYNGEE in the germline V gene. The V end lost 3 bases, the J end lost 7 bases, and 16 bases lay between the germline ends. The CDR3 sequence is CASSAQGRVGEKLFF. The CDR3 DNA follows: TGTGCCAGCAGCGCCCAGGGGAGGGTTGGTGAAAAACTGTTTTTT.

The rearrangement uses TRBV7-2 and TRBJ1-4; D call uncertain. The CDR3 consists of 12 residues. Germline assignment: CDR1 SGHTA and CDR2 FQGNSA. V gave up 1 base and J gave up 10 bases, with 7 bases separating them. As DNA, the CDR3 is TGTGCCAGCAGCTTAGGTGTGGGAAAACTGTTTTTT. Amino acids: CASSLGVGKLFF.

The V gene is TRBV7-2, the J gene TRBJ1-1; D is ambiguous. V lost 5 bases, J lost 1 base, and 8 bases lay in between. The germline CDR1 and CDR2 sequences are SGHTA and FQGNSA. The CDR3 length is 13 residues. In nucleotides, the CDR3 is TGTGCCAGCAGCCTGACACCGAACACTGAAGCTTTCTTT. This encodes CASSLTPNTEAFF.

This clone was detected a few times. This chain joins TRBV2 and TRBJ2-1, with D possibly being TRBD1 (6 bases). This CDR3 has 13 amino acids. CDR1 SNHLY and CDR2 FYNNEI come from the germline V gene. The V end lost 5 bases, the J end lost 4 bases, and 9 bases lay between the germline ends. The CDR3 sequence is CASSLQGYNEQFF. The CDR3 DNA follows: TGTGCCAGCAGTCTACAGGGTTACAATGAGCAGTTCTTC.

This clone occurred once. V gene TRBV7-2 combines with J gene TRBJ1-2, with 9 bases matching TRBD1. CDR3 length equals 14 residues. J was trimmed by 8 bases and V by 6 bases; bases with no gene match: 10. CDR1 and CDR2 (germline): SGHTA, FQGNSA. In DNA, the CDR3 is TGTGCCAGCAGTCACCGGGACAGGGCGAAGGGCTACACCTTC. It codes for CASSHRDRAKGYTF.

CDR3 sequence: CASSLSGWGSTDTQYF. The CDR3 DNA sequence: TGTGCCAGCTCACTGTCCGGATGGGGGAGCACAGATACGCAGTATTTT. The chain uses TRBV18 and TRBJ2-3; the D gene could be TRBD1 or TRBD2 (5 bases each). Per germline, CDR1 KGHSH and CDR2 LQKENI. This CDR3 region has 16 residues. V was pared by 4 bases and J by 0 bases, with 14 bases between.

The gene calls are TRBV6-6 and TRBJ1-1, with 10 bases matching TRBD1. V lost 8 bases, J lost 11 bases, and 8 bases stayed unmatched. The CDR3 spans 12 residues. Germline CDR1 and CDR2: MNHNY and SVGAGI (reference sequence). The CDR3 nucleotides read TGTGCCAGCCAAAGACAGGGGGCGAAGGCTTTCTTT. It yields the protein CASQRQGAKAFF.

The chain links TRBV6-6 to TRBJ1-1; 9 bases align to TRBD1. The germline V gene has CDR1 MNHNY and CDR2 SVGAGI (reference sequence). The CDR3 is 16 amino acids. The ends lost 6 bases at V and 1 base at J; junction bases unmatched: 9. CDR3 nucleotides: TGTGCCAGCAGCCCGGACAGGGGAGGTTGGAACACTGAAGCTTTCTTT. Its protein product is CASSPDRGGWNTEAFF.

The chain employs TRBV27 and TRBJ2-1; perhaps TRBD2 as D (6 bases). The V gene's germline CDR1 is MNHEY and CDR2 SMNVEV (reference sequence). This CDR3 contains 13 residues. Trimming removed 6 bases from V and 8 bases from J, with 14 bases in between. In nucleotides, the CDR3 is TGTGCCAGCAGGGCGTGGGGACTCGATGAGCAGTTCTTC. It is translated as CASRAWGLDEQFF.

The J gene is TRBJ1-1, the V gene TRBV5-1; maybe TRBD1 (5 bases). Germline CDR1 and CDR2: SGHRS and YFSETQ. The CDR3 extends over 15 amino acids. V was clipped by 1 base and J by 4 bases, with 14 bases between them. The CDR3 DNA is TGCGCCAGCAGCTTGTTTGGGGGGGTTGGCACTGAAGCTTTCTTT. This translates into CASSLFGGVGTEAFF.

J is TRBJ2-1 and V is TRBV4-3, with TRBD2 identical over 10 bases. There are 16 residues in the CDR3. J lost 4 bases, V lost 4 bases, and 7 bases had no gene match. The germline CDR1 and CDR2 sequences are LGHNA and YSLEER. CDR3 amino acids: CASSPVAGGLYNEQFF. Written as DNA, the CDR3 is TGCGCCAGCAGCCCCGTAGCGGGGGGCCTTTACAATGAGCAGTTCTTC.